This entry is about one T cell receptor (beta chain). Its antigen is unknown. The data derive from a study of cytomegalovirus exposure and HLA in healthy donors. Study-level results: Most TCR beta V segments were productive about 87% or about 30% of the time in an earlier analysis. CMV serostatus was the only immune exposure information that was available.

Use of 60 Vbeta and 13 Jbeta primers characterized the PCR. Produced via immunoSEQ multiplex PCR; TCRdb's table is partial and in-frame only. Of more than 120,000 clones in the sample, 70% to 85% were seen once. Germline V gene data show CDR1 as SGHDT and CDR2 as YYEEEE. The CDR3 is 14 residues long. Trimming removed 4 bases from V and 7 bases from J; junction bases left unmatched: 8. The specimen was PBMCs. The genes are TRBV5-6 and TRBJ2-1, with 7 bases fitting TRBD2. This TCR was recovered from a male donor in good health and CMV-seronegative. CDR3 DNA: TGTGCCAGCAGCACACCGGGACTACGGAATGAGCAGTTCTTC. This sequence encodes CASSTPGLRNEQFF.